What follows is one T cell receptor beta chain and its context. Its antigen has not been determined. Within one base of it there is no much larger clone, and no base qualities were kept. Library method: the immunoSEQ multiplex PCR assay. A mixture of 60 forward primers for TCR Vbeta segments and 13 reverse primers for TCR Jbeta segments was used in the multiplex PCR. A multiplex PCR assay on genomic DNA amplified the CDR3 region of rearranged TCR beta genes. The amplified TCR beta libraries were sequenced on the Illumina HiSeq System as 87-base-pair reads. Concerning the study's data processing: In a later analysis, 80 million or so unique TCR beta chains were counted across the roughly 610 repertoires, and around 10 million of these chains were shared by at least two donors. Raw reads were error-corrected and collapsed into unique sequences with a nearest-neighbor algorithm that merged closely related sequences to remove PCR and sequencing errors. V, D and J gene segments were assigned by aligning CDR3 sequences to IMGT reference sequences. For a sequence to be retained, a match of at least six nucleotides was required to both a V gene segment and a J gene segment. A rearrangement counted as productive if the CDR3 had no stop codons and remained in frame with V and J, and every other rearrangement counted as non-productive. Following IMGT convention, CDR3 was defined as the stretch from the second conserved V-encoded cysteine up to the conserved J-encoded phenylalanine. Sequences without an unambiguous match to a single V gene segment were excluded from the earlier analysis of approximately 560 of the donors. In an earlier analysis of about 590 of the donors, a V segment was called functional when productive rearrangements were above 56.7%, and segregating when the standard deviation between donors exceeded 5%. A statistical classification framework was developed to diagnose cytomegalovirus status using the catalog of TCR beta chain sequences. In a later analysis, TCR nucleotide sequences were compared against IMGT/GENE-DB human TR gene sequences so that V and J genes could be assigned. Using the TCRdist pipeline, a later analysis assigned CDR3 sequences along with most-parsimonious VDJ recombination scenarios. In a later analysis, each TCR beta chain was defined by its CDR3 amino acid sequence together with its V-gene family, and reads without a unique V-gene family were excluded. To address suspected cross-contamination and a sequencing artifact, a later analysis removed over 500 highly shared, low-generation-probability nucleotide sequences. In a later analysis, a clonal expansion index was calculated for each public chain from normalized within-repertoire ranks of inferred template counts. Generation probabilities in a later analysis came from a VDJ recombination model fitted to out-of-frame rearrangements, and those results were checked against IGoR. In a later analysis, TCR-TCR, TCR-HLA and TCR-CMV co-occurrence was scored with hypergeometric tests, and a repertoire-size bias correction was applied to TCR pairs. In a later analysis, false discovery rates were estimated by permuting HLA or CMV assignments 20 times. In a later analysis, co-occurring TCRs were grouped using DBSCAN, with TCRdist sequence similarity added in when clustering inside HLA-allele-positive subsets. Repertoires with fewer than 30,000 or more than 120,000 public chains, plus five repertoires with anomalous nucleotide sharing, were excluded from co-occurrence clustering. Sourced from immuneACCESS, this table was stored by TCRdb with only in-frame sequences that have V and J called. A share of the clones is absent; for the studies checked, an unresolved V gene accounts for under half, and the remainder has no known explanation. V, J and clone size reflect that table, while D and trimming were determined from the DNA. Across this sample there are approximately 220,000 clones, with nearly 80% seen only once. The top ten clonotypes cover 1.5% to 2% of the sample.

These data are taken from a study of cytomegalovirus exposure and HLA in healthy donors (dated by TCRdb to about 2017). Background for the entire study: An earlier analysis of roughly 500 of the donors reported about 290 Gb of sequence data and about 100 million unique TCR beta sequences from about 200 million T cells. Every repertoire in the discovery cohort had been generated on one and the same sequencing platform. To study patterns of TCR occurrence, a later analysis re-analyzed previously published TCR beta repertoires from around 660 donors and added high-resolution HLA genotyping. Both class I and class II loci were covered by HLA typing, at four-digit resolution. Of the roughly 400 genotyped donors, 81% fell in the genetic ancestry cluster associated with self-reported Caucasian donors. An earlier analysis of a few hundred of the donors applied high-throughput TCR beta sequencing to assess whether each TCR beta V gene segment acted as functional or pseudogenic. The T cell repertoires of 550 to 850 subjects were profiled by immunosequencing and related to cytomegalovirus serostatus. The study aimed to test whether cataloging public T cell receptors could reveal signatures of past pathogen exposure. Typing coverage varied by locus: roughly 629-630 donors for A, B, C, DRB1 and DQB1; 500 to 550 for DQA1; about 590 for DPA1; about 450 for DPB1. The later analysis used no new phenotypic data to find candidate immune exposures, relying instead on TCR beta sequences and their occurrence across donors. A later genetic analysis took genome-wide SNP genotypes for about three fifths of the roughly 700 donors and used that subset as a discovery cohort. An early release that covered more than 550 HLA-typed donors contained around 300 gigabases of sequencing data and tens of millions of unique TCR sequences. To predict cytomegalovirus infection status, the study combined high-throughput TCR immunosequencing, statistical association of individual TCRs with disease status, and machine learning. Alongside the repertoire data, information on donor age, sex, ethnicity and CMV serostatus was compiled. Across around 400 genotyped donors of the cohort, an average of about 250,000 unique TCR beta nucleotide sequences per donor were sequenced, and 15% to 20% of those sequences were non-productive. A separate validation cohort of over a hundred different subjects was used in addition to the roughly 700-subject first cohort. Because of strong linkage in the cohort, a few DR-DQ haplotypes were treated as single units for association and clustering. Beyond this particular receptor, the publication reports: A group of highly shared sequence variants was considered likely to be a technical artifact of the sequencing pipeline. In a later analysis, several top co-occurrence clusters were reported to appear linked to parvovirus B19, influenza, CMV and Epstein-Barr virus. Linkage disequilibrium might explain the correlated functional status among segregating V segments, but an unknown experimental factor could not be excluded. Assigning TCR associations to individual alleles was difficult when HLA alleles, especially DR and DQ, strongly co-occurred. The authors suggested that the approach could potentially be generalized to other disease states and immunological phenotypes. According to a later analysis, most CMV-associated TCR beta chains appeared to be HLA-restricted, and the HLA associations seemed to be driven largely by CMV exposure. In the study, about 150 TCR beta chains were listed as associated with cytomegalovirus. A later genetic analysis reported fewer N-insertions in productive TCRs among donors in an Asian-associated ancestry cluster than the roughly 670-donor mean. Because HLA typing was missing for some donors at each locus, association tests included only the typed subset. A later analysis found that HLA-associated TCR beta chains were more clonally expanded and had lower generation probabilities than equally common non-associated chains. According to a later analysis, TCR association rates differed among HLA loci, with DRB1 alleles showing the most associated TCRs and HLA-C alleles showing the fewest. The classifier was reported to diagnose cytomegalovirus status with high specificity and sensitivity in both the original cohort and the validation cohort. In this cohort, only TCR beta chains were sequenced, and detectable features were limited by the absence of alpha or paired-chain data. Because counts were too low, 15 to 20 rarely observed V segments, including chromosome 9 orphons, were excluded from the earlier analysis of 587 of the donors. At a false discovery rate of 0.05, a later analysis linked 16,951 TCR beta sequences to specific HLA alleles. For the cohort, immune exposure information was limited to CMV serostatus. In an earlier analysis of about 600 of the donors, most TCR beta V segments appeared in productive rearrangements about 87% or about 30% of the time, broadly matching IMGT annotations. Some IMGT-functional V segments, including TRBV6-2 and TRBV6-3, could not be distinguished by the 87-base-pair reads and were therefore excluded. A few of the identified cytomegalovirus-associated TCR beta chains were confirmed in vitro to be specific for cytomegalovirus antigens. A further reported finding was that TCR beta sequences accurately predicted the HLA-A and HLA-B alleles for most subjects in the first cohort. Across donors, most TCR sequences were observed very rarely, whereas some public TCRs were present in many individuals. A later genetic analysis associated a missense DCLRE1C variant with V-gene and J-gene trimming of TCR beta chains, and an independent cohort replicated the association. Roughly uniform sequencing depth across donors was assumed in presence/absence analyses, although this assumption may not hold.

The CDR3 goes from the cysteine to the phenylalanine over 16 residues. Only the CDR3 part of the read is kept: 48 bases, read in frame from the first base. V is trimmed back by 5 bases and J by 4 bases, and the junction contains 12 bases that no gene match accounts for. CDR1 and CDR2 are drawn from the germline V gene (reference sequence): MNHNY, SVGAGI. The cohort was made up of approximately 670 healthy bone marrow donors. At the time of sampling, every cohort member was nominally healthy, though immune exposures that went unrecorded were likely present. The donor was CMV seronegative and belonged to the group of 350 or so seronegative cohort members. Every donor gave a peripheral blood sample, and the peripheral blood mononuclear cells from that sample were used for TCR beta sequencing. The Qiagen DNeasy Blood Extraction Kit was used to extract genomic DNA from the blood cell samples.

Sequenced material: PBMCs. This clonotype was obtained from a young man in good health and CMV-seronegative. The rearranged chain carries TRBV6-6 and TRBJ1-1, and TRBD1 aligns with 8 junction nucleotides. The DNA is as follows: TGTGCCAGCAGTCCTCAGGGGGCGACAAGTAGCACTGAAGCTTTCTTT. Protein translation: CASSPQGATSSTEAFF.